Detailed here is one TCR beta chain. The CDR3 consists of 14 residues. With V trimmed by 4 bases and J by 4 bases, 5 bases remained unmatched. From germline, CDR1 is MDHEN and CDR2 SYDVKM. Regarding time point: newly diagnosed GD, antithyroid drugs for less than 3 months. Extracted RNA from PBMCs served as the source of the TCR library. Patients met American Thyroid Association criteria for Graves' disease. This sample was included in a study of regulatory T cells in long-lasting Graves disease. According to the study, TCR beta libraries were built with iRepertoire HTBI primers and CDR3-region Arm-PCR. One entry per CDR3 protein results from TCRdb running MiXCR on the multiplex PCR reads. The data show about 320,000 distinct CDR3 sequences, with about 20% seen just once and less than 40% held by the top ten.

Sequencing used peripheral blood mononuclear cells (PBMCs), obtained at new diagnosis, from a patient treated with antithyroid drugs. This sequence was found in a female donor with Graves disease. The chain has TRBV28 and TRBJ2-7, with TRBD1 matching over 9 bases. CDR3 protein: CASSYPGQGYEQYF. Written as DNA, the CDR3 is TGTGCCAGCAGTTACCCGGGACAGGGTTACGAGCAGTACTTC.